This TCR beta chain was sequenced during a study of blood T cell repertoires in COVID-19. Study-wide background: Researchers got acute and convalescent COVID-19 samples from the United States, Italy and Spain. T cells, B-cell-depleted T cells, or PBMCs supplied cDNA or gDNA.

J lost 7 bases, V lost 5 bases, and 7 bases had no gene match. Germline V gives CDR1 SEHNR, CDR2 FQNEAQ (reference sequence). This CDR3 is built from 14 residues. Per the study methods: From reference gene primer amplification, estimates of nucleated cell counts were derived. Generated by immunoSEQ multiplex PCR, the TCRdb table keeps only in-frame clones and is missing some. V, J and clone size are those of that table, while D and trimming were read from the DNA. The repertoire holds under 300,000 clones, with roughly 90% as singletons. Sequenced material: peripheral blood. The gene calls are TRBV7-9 and TRBJ2-1, with TRBD1 matching 8 bases. The source is a woman in her forties who had recovered from COVID-19. The CDR3 DNA reads TGTGCCAGCAGCACTGGACAGGGAAGGAATGAGCAGTTCTTC. Translated, it gives CASSTGQGRNEQFF.